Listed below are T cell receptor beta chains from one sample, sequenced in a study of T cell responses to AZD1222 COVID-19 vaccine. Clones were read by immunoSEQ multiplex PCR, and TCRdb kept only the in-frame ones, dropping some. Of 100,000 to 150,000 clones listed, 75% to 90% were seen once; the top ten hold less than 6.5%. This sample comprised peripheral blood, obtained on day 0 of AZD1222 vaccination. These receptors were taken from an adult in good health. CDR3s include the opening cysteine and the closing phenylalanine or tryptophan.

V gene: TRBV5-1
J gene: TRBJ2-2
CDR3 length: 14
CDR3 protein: CASSLYGNTGELFF

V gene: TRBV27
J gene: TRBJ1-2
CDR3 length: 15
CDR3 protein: CASSLSGKANYGYTF

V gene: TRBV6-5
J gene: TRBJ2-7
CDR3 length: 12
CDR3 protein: CASSRDAHEQYF

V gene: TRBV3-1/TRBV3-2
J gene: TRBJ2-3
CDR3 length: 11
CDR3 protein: CASSQQGTQYF

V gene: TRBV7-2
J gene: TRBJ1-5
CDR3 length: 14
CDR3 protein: CASSSGQGSQPQHF

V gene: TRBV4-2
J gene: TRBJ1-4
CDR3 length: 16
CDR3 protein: CASSQAQGVSNEKLFF

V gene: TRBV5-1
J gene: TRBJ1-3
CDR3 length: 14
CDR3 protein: CASSLISSGNTIYF

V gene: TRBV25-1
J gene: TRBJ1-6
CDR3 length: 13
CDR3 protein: CASETNAATALHF

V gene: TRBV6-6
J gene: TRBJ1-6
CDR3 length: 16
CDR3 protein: CASSPPVPGIDSPLHF

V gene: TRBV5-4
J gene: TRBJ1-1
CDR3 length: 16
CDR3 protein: CASSLGGASGITEAFF

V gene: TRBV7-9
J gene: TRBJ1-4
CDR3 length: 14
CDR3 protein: CASSLGQGGEKLFF

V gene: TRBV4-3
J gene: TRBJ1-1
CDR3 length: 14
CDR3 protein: CASSQDPQNTEAFF

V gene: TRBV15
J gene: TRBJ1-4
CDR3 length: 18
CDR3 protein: CATSRDRFLAQGGEKLFF